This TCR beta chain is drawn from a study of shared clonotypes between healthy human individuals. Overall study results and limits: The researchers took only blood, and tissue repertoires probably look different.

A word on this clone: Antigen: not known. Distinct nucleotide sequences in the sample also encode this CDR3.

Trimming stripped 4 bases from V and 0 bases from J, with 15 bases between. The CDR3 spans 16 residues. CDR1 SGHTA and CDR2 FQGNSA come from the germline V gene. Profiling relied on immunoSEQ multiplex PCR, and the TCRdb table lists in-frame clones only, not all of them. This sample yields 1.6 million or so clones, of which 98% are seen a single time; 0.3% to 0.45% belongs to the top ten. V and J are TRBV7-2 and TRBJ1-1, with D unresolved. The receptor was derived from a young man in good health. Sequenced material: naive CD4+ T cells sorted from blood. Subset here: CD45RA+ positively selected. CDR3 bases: TGTGCCAGCAGCTCACCCCGGACGGGGATGAACACTGAAGCTTTCTTT. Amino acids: CASSSPRTGMNTEAFF.